This T cell receptor (beta chain) was sequenced for a study of T-cell memory formation after mild COVID-19. Study-wide background: TCR clusters mostly belonged to single donors.

Germline V gene data show CDR1 as MNHEY and CDR2 as SMNVEV (reference sequence). Trimming removed 6 bases at V and 5 bases at J, with 16 bases between. The CDR3 sequence is 14 residues long. UMIs and sample barcodes were carried by the TCR alpha and TCR beta cDNA libraries that 5'RACE produced using constant-segment primers. TCRdb re-analysed the 5' RACE reads in MiXCR, keeping a single row per CDR3 protein. The table lists about 430,000 distinct CDR3 sequences, approximately 24% of them singletons, with around 9.5% in the top ten. Worth noting for this clonotype: Its antigen remains unidentified.

General observations from the study: Pre-infection memory contained some responding clones, which suggested that cross-reactive memory had joined. Contracting clones, day 15 to 85, had balanced CD4/CD8, and later expanders favored CD4+.

The chain links TRBV27 to TRBJ2-5; D may be TRBD2 (6 bases). Sequencing was done on a sample of PBMCs or a T cell subset sorted from them (not recorded which). The receptor was isolated from an adult woman who had mild COVID-19 (a few samples of this study predate the infection). Cell type and time point are not known. In DNA form, the CDR3 reads TGTGCCAGCAGAGGTGAAACCCGGGGGGAGACCCAGTACTTC. Its translation is CASRGETRGETQYF.